The clone carrying this TCR beta chain appeared once. The data belong to a study of blood T cell repertoires in COVID-19. CDR3 length: 17 residues. Trimming shortened V by 4 bases and J by 0 bases, and 16 bases separated the two germline ends. The germline gives CDR1 LGHDT, CDR2 YNNKEL (reference sequence). Original processing notes: The authors estimated nucleated cell counts from reference gene primer amplification. The data were produced by immunoSEQ multiplex PCR, yet TCRdb's version contains in-frame clones alone and is incomplete. V and J calls plus clone size are reproduced from that table; the DNA served to infer D and trimming. The sample yields about 55,000 clones, around nine tenths seen once.

The sequenced sample consisted of peripheral blood. The chain joins TRBV3-1 (or the pseudogene TRBV3-2) to TRBJ2-1; D ambiguous. The TCR was taken from a man aged 60 to 69 with active COVID-19. The CDR3 loop is CASSRPTERGSYNEQFF. DNA for the CDR3: TGTGCCAGCAGCCGCCCGACGGAACGCGGCTCCTACAATGAGCAGTTCTTC.